This T cell receptor beta chain is drawn from a study of T-cell memory formation after mild COVID-19 (dated by TCRdb to the early 2020s). The study in broad terms: Most TCR sequence clusters were specific to one of the two donors. In a couple of donors, T-cell clones that expanded and contracted after mild COVID-19 were tracked by sequencing TCRalpha and TCRbeta repertoires over time. The cohort was made up of two young adult volunteers, one female and one male, who were previously healthy.

On this clonotype itself: It lacks a known antigen. One base away there is no much larger clone; base qualities are not given.

Ficoll-Paque density gradient centrifugation was the method used to isolate PBMCs. TCRdb names Illumina NovaSeq 6000 as the instrument used. TCRalpha and TCRbeta cDNA libraries were constructed by 5'RACE with constant-segment primers, with sample barcodes and unique molecular identifiers being introduced. Trizol reagent was used to extract RNA from every sample. Amplification of the libraries took two PCR steps, and the second step added a second sample barcode plus Illumina TruSeq adapters. Sequencing of libraries was performed on an Illumina NovaSeq with 2 x 150 bp paired-end reads. Concerning the study's data processing: With migec v1.2.7, reads were demultiplexed and then collapsed into UMI-guided consensus sequences. Using mixcr v2.1.11, UMI consensuses were aligned to TRA and TRB V and J templates and then assembled into clonotypes. Clonotypes were classified as expanded or contracted when called significant by both edgeR and NoisET, with noise models trained on biological replicates. For edgeR calls, the thresholds were a false discovery rate-adjusted p below 0.01 and a log2 fold-change of 1. PCA with hierarchical clustering of max-normalized trajectories of the 1000 most abundant clonotypes was used as exploratory dynamics analysis. Separately sequenced CD4+ and CD8+ repertoires were used to assign a CD4 or CD8 phenotype to each responding clone. TCRdb applied fastp at Q25 and MiXCR to the public reads, then kept only in-frame beta chains. Merged by CDR3 protein, the rows form single entries marked with the most common genes and DNA. These V and J calls originate from TCRdb's pipeline instead of the authors' own analysis. Here the sample has 350,000 to 450,000 distinct CDR3 sequences; 15% to 25% occur a single time. About 8.8% of the sample lies in the top ten.

From cysteine to phenylalanine, the CDR3 is 12 amino acids long. Solely the CDR3 DNA is kept, with 36 bases framed from the first base. Via the germline V gene, CDR1 is SGHDT and CDR2 YYEEEE. The germline ends are 8 bases apart after V is trimmed by 1 base and J by 7 bases. Broader findings and caveats from the paper: Only two mild cases were covered by the study, and larger cohorts that include severe cases with pre-infection samples were considered necessary. Contracting CD4+ clones were located mainly in the CM and EM memory subsets, whereas CD8+ clones were found to be enriched in EMRA. Some responding clones were detected in pre-infection memory, which suggested that pre-existing cross-reactive memory T cells had joined the SARS-CoV-2 response. Clones that contracted from day 15 to 85 showed balanced CD4/CD8 phenotypes, whereas a second wave of clones that expanded from day 15 to 37 leaned towards CD4+. Whether the second-wave clones peaking on day 37 were SARS-CoV-2 specific was not confirmed.

The TCR comes from an adult woman who had mild COVID-19 (a few samples of this study predate the infection). The sample titles of this study are shuffled in the database, so cell type and time point are left out; the donor was told from shared clones. Recombination joined TRBV5-6 with TRBJ1-1; confidence is insufficient to name the D gene. The sample comprised PBMCs or a T cell subset sorted from them (not recorded which). For the CDR3, the sequence is CASSLKGYEAFF. DNA sequence: TGTGCCAGCAGCTTGAAAGGGTATGAAGCTTTCTTT.